This T cell receptor beta chain derives from a study of shared clonotypes between healthy human individuals. The CDR3 is made up of 14 amino acids. Per the germline V gene, CDR1 is SEHNR and CDR2 is FQNEAQ (reference sequence). V was pared by 1 base and J by 5 bases, with 11 bases between. Profiling relied on immunoSEQ multiplex PCR, and the TCRdb table lists in-frame clones only, not all of them. The sample has some 95,000 clones, 60% to 70% seen once. Study conclusions and caveats: Estimated richness values were generally larger in naive subsets than in memory subsets.

As regards this clone: Its antigen remains unknown.

Sequencing used memory CD8+ T cells sorted from blood. Subset noted: CD45RO+ cells pooled with CCR7-negative TemRA cells. The chain uses TRBV7-9 and TRBJ1-1; D is ambiguous. This TCR was recovered from a man aged 25-40 years in good health. CDR3 sequence: CASSLGVGWTEAFF. The CDR3, as DNA: TGTGCCAGCAGCTTAGGGGTGGGATGGACTGAAGCTTTCTTT.